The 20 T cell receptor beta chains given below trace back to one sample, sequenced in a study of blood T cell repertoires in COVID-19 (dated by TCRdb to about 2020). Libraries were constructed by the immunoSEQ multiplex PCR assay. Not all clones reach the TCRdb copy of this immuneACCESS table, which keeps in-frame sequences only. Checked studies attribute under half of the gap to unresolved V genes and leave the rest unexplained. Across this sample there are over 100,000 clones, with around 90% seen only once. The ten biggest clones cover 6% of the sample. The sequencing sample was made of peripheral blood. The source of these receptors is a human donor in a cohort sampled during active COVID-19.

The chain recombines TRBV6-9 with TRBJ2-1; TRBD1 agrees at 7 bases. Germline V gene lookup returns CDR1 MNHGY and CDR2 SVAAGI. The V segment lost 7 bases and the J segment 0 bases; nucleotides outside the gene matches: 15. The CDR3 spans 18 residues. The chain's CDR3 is CASTLPRTGENSYNEQFF. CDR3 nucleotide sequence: TGTGCCAGCACCCTCCCGAGGACAGGCGAAAACTCCTACAATGAGCAGTTCTTC.

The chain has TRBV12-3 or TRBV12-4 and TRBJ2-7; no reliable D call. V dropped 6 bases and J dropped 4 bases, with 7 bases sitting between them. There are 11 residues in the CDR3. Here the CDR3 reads CASSSNYEQYF. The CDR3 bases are TGTGCCAGCAGCTCTAATTACGAGCAGTACTTC.

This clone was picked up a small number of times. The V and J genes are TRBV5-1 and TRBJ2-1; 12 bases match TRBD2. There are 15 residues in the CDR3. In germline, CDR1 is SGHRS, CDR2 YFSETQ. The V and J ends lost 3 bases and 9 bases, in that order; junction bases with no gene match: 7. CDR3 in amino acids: CASSSASGGDSEQFF. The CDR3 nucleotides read TGCGCCAGCAGCTCCGCTAGCGGGGGGGATAGTGAGCAGTTCTTC.

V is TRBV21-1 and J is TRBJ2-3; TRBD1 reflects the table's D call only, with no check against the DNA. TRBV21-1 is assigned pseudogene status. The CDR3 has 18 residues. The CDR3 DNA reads TGTGCCAGCACTCAAGAGAGAGGGACAACCAACGACACAGATACGCAGTATTTT. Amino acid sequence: CASTQERGTTNDTDTQYF.

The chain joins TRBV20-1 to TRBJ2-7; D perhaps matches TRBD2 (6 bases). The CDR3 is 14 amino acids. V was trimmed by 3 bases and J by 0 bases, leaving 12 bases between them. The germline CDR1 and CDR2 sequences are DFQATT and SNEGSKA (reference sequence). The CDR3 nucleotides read TGCAGTGCTAGTTTTAGCGGCAGCTCCTACGAGCAGTACTTC. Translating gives CSASFSGSSYEQYF.

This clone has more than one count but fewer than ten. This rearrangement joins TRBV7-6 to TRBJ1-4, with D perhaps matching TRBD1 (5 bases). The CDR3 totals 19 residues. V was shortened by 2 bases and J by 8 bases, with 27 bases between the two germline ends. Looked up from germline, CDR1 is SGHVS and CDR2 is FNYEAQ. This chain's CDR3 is CASSLQIPTRQGLSEKLFF. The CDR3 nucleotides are TGTGCCAGCAGCTTACAGATCCCGACCCGGCAGGGCTTGTCCGAAAAACTGTTTTTT.

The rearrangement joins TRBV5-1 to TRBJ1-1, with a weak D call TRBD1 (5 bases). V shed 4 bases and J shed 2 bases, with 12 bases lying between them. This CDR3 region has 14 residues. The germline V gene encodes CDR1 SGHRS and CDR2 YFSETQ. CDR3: CASSLLTANTEAFF. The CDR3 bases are TGCGCCAGCAGCCTATTGACAGCTAACACTGAAGCTTTCTTT.

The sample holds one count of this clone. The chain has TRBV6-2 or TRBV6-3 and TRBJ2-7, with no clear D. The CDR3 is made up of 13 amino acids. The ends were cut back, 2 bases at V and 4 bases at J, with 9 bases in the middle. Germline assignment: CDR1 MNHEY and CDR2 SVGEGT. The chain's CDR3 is CASSYPATYEQYF. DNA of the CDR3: TGTGCCAGCAGTTACCCCGCCACTTACGAGCAGTACTTC.

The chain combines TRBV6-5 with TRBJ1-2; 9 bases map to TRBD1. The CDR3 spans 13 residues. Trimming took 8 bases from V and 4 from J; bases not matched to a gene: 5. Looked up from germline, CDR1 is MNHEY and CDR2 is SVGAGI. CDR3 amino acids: CASWNRGPYGYTF. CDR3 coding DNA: TGTGCCAGCTGGAACAGGGGGCCCTATGGCTACACCTTC.

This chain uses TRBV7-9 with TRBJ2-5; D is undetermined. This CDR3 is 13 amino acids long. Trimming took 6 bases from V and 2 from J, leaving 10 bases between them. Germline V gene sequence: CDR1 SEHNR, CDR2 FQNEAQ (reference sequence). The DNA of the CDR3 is TGTGCCAGCAGGCCGGTCCAACAAGAGACCCAGTACTTC. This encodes CASRPVQQETQYF.

CDR3 region: CAWSPSQGSDYEQYF. For the CDR3, the DNA is TGTGCCTGGAGCCCCTCGCAGGGGTCCGACTACGAGCAGTACTTC. The chain combines TRBV30 with TRBJ2-7; tentatively, D is TRBD1 (6 bases). V shed 3 bases and J shed 3 bases, with 18 bases lying between them. CDR3 length equals 15 residues. Looked up from germline, CDR1 is GTSNPN and CDR2 is SVGIG (reference sequence).

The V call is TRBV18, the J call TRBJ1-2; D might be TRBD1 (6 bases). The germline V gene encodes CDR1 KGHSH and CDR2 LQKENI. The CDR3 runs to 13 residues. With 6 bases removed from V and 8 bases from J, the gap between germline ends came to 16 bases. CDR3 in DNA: TGTGCCAGCTCCCCAAAACAGACAGGAGGCTACACCTTC. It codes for CASSPKQTGGYTF.

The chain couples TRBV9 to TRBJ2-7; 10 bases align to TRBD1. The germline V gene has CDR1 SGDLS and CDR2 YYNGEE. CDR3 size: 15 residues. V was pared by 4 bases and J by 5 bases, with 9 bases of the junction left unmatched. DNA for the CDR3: TGTGCCAGCAGCTCTCGGGACAGGGGAATTAACGAGCAGTACTTC. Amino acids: CASSSRDRGINEQYF.

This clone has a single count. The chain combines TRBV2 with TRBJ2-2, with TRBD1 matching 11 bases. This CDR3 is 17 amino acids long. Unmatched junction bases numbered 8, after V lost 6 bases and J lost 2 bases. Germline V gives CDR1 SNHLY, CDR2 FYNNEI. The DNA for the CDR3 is TGTGCCAGCAGGGGGGACAGGGGGAAAGGCAACACCGGGGAGCTGTTTTTT. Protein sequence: CASRGDRGKGNTGELFF.

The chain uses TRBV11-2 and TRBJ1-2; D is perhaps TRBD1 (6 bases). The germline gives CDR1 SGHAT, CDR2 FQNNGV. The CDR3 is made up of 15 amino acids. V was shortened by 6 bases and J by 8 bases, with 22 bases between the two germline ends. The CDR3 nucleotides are TGTGCCAGCAGAGACCATGACAGGATGCCTGAGGGCTACACCTTC. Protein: CASRDHDRMPEGYTF.

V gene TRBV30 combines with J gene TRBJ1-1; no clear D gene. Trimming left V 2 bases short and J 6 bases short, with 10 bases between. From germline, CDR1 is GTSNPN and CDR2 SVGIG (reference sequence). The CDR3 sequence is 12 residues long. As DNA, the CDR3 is TGTGCCTGGAGTAGCTGGTTTTCTGAAGCTTTCTTT. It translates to CAWSSWFSEAFF.

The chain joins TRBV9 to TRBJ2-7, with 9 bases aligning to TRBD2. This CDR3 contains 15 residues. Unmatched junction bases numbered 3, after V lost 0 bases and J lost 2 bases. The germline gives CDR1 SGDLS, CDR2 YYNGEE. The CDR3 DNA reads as TGTGCCAGCAGCGTAGTAGCGGGGGCGACCTACGAGCAGTACTTC. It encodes CASSVVAGATYEQYF.

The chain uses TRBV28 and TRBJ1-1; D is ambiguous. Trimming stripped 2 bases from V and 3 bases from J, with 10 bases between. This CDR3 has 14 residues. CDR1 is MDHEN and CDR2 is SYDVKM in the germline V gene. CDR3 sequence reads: CASSLPLRDTEAFF. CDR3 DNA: TGTGCCAGCAGTTTACCCCTGAGGGACACTGAAGCTTTCTTT. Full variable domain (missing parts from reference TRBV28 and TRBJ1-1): DVKVTQSSRYLVKRTGEKVFLECVQDMDHENMFWYRQDPGLGLRLIYFSYDVKMKEKGDIPEGYSVSREKKERFSLILESASTNQTSMYLCASSLPLRDTEAFFGQGTRLTVV.

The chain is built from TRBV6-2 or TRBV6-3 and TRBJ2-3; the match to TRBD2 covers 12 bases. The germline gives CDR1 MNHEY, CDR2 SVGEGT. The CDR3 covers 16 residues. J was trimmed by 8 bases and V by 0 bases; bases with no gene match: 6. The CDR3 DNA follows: TGTGCCAGCAGTTACTCGCTAGCGGGAGGGCAAGGTACGCAGTATTTT. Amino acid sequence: CASSYSLAGGQGTQYF.

The CDR3 reads CASSRSGSSYNEQFF. CDR3 DNA: TGCGCCAGCAGCCGTAGCGGGAGCTCCTACAATGAGCAGTTCTTC. V and J are TRBV4-1 and TRBJ2-1; 9 nucleotides match TRBD2. Germline CDR1 reads MGHRA; CDR2 reads YSYEKL. The CDR3 spans 15 residues. V shed 4 bases and J 0 bases; nucleotides not matched to a gene: 1.